The T cell receptor beta chain described here comes from a study of identical twins. With template switching, a universal primer site was added, and the cDNA carried unique molecular identifiers. TCRdb independently ran MiXCR on the 5' RACE reads; one entry per CDR3 protein. The sample has fewer than 550,000 distinct CDR3 sequences, about 13% seen once. This clonotype was seen a few times. Its specificity is unknown. Every donor was a healthy Caucasian. Between the trimmed V and J ends, which lost 0 bases and 5 bases, there was a span of 11 bases. The CDR3 has 15 amino acids. Looked up from germline, CDR1 is LGHDT and CDR2 is YNNKEL (reference sequence). General study results and limits: Excess sharing between twins was weaker in beta out-of-frame sequences.

This sample also appeared in a second study, on yellow fever vaccine responses in identical twins.

The sequencing input was CD4+ T cells sorted from blood. The source of this sequence is a woman aged 18-29 years in good health. J is TRBJ2-1 and V is TRBV3-1, with D perhaps TRBD2 (5 bases). CDR3 sequence (DNA): TGTGCCAGCAGCCAAGATCGAGGGCGAAACAATGAGCAGTTCTTC. It translates to CASSQDRGRNNEQFF.